This TCR beta chain was identified in a study of cytomegalovirus exposure and HLA in healthy donors. About the study: Some 200 million T cells yielded 100 million or so unique TCR beta sequences in earlier analysis. Study-level findings and limits: A later analysis found common viral pathogens apparently linked to several of the most significant clusters. In an earlier analysis, about 87% or about 30%: the productive usage of most TCR beta V segments. Relative to the approximately 700-donor mean, N-insertions were reportedly fewer in an Asian-associated ancestry cluster in a later analysis.

Notes on this clone: Its specificity is unknown.

Primers: 60 Vbeta forward and 13 Jbeta reverse. Here immunoSEQ multiplex PCR was the method, and the copy in TCRdb shows in-frame clones only, minus some. This sample's table reports over 45,000 clones. The CDR3 is 14 residues long. Germline V gene sequence: CDR1 SGHDT, CDR2 YYEEEE. V lost 3 bases, J lost 7 bases, and 7 bases stayed unmatched. The specimen was PBMCs. The receptor's source is a woman aged 40 to 50 in good health and CMV-seronegative. The chain joins TRBV5-6 to TRBJ1-2; 9 positions agree with TRBD1. The CDR3, as DNA: TGTGCCAGCAGCTGGACAGGGGAAGTACGTGGCTACACCTTC. It codes for CASSWTGEVRGYTF.